This TCR beta chain derives from a study of long-term antiretroviral therapy in people with HIV. Study-level information: It was about a decade before the 2015 immediate-ART recommendation that the earliest samples were taken. Overall study results and limits: Controls showed broader CDR3 length ranges than did the HIV repertoires.

For each donor, at least one pre-ART and at least two post-ART PBMC samples were available. Samples were assayed with immunoSEQ v3.0 at survey level. Measured with immunoSEQ multiplex PCR; TCRdb has only the in-frame clones, and not every one. The sample consists of 28,000 or so clones, 70% to 90% of them appearing once. This CDR3 has 16 residues. Germline V gives CDR1 SGHTA, CDR2 FQGTGA. Trimming took off 0 bases at V and 2 bases at J, with 11 bases between the two ends. A remark on this clone: The antigen remains undetermined.

This TCR came from a woman aged 18-29 years with HIV. The chain combines TRBV7-3 with TRBJ1-3, with D possibly matching TRBD1 (6 bases). Specimen: unsorted PBMCs, collected 0.5 years after starting antiretroviral therapy. CDR3: CASSLTTGVPGNTIYF. The CDR3 region has the DNA TGTGCCAGCAGCTTAACGACAGGAGTTCCTGGAAACACCATATATTTT.